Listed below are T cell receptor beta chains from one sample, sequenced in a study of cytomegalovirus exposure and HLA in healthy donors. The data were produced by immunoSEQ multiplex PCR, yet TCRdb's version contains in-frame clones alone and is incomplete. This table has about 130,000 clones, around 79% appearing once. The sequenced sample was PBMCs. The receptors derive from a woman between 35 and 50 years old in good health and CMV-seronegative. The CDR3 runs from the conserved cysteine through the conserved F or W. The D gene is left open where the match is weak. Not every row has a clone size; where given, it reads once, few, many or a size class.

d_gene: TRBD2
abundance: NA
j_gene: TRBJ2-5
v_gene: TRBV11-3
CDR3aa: CASSRGGRETQYF
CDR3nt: TGTGCCAGCAGCCGGGGGGGGCGAGAGACCCAGTACTTC

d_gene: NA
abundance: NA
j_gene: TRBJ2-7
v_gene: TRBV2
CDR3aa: CASSVRERQGGEQYF
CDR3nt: TGTGCCAGCAGTGTAAGAGAGAGGCAAGGTGGCGAGCAGTACTTC

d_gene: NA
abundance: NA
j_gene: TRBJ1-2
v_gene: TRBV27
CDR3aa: CASTTMGRYGYTF
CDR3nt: TGTGCCAGCACCACAATGGGCCGCTATGGCTACACCTTC

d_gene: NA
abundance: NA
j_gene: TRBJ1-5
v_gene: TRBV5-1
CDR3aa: CASSQEAGRGQPQHF
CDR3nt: TGCGCCAGCAGCCAGGAAGCTGGACGGGGTCAGCCCCAGCATTTT

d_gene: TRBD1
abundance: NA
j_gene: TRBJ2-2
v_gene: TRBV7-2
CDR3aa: CASRSDRGNTGELFF
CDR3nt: TGTGCCAGCAGATCAGACAGGGGAAACACCGGGGAGCTGTTTTTT

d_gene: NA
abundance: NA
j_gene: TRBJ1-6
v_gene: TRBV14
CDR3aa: CASSQEQGHNSPLHF
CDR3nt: TGTGCCAGCAGCCAAGAACAGGGCCATAATTCACCCCTCCACTTT

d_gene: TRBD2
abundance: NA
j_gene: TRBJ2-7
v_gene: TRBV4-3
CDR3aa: CASSQFGSGGITYEQYF
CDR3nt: TGCGCCAGCAGCCAATTCGGGAGCGGGGGGATAACCTACGAGCAGTACTTC

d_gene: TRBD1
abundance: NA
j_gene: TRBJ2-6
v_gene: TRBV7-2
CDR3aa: CASSGQVNVLTF
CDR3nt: TGTGCCAGCAGCGGACAGGTCAACGTCCTGACTTTC

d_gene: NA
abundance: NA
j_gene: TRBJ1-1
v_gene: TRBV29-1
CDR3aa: CSVAKVGPRNTEAFF
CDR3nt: TGCAGCGTTGCGAAAGTGGGGCCCCGGAACACTGAAGCTTTCTTT

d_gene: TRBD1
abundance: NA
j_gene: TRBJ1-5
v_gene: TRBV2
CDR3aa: CASSETTGYQPQHF
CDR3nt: TGTGCCAGCAGTGAAACGACAGGGTATCAGCCCCAGCATTTT

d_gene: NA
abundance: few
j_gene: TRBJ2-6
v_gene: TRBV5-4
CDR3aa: CASTLDPSGANVLTF
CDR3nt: TGTGCCAGCACCCTAGACCCCTCTGGGGCCAACGTCCTGACTTTC

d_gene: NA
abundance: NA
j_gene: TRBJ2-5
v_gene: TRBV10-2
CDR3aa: CASSGQGETQYF
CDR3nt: TGCGCCAGCAGTGGGCAGGGGGAGACCCAGTACTTC

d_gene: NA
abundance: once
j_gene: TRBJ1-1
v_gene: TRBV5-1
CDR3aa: CASSLERGGDEAFF
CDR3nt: TGCGCCAGCAGCTTGGAACGAGGGGGGGATGAAGCTTTCTTT

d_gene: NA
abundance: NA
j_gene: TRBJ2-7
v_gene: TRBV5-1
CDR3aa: CASSFALSSYEQYF
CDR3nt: TGCGCCAGCAGCTTCGCTCTAAGCTCCTACGAGCAGTACTTC

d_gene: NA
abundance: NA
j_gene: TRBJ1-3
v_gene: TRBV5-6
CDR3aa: CASSLARGHSGNTIYF
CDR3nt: TGTGCCAGCAGCTTGGCGCGGGGCCACTCTGGAAACACCATATATTTT

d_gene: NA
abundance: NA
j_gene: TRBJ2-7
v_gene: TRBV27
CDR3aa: CASSSDRDKHYEQYF
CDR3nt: TGTGCCAGCAGTTCCGACCGGGACAAGCACTACGAGCAGTACTTC

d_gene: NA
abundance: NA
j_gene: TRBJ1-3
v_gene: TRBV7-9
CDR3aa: CASSQRPTGLGGNTIYF
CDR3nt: TGTGCCAGCAGCCAAAGACCAACAGGGCTCGGGGGAAACACCATATATTTT

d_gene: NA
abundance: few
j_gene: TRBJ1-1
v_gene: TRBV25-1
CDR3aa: CASQKPENTEAFF
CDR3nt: TGTGCCAGCCAAAAACCAGAGAACACTGAAGCTTTCTTT

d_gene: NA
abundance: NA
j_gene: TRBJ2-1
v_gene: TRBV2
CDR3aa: CASSVKSSYNEQFF
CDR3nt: TGTGCCAGCAGTGTTAAGAGCTCCTACAATGAGCAGTTCTTC

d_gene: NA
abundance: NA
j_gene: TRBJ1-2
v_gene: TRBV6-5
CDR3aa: CASSYYRVGFGYTF
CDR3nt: TGTGCCAGCAGTTATTACAGGGTGGGATTTGGCTACACCTTC

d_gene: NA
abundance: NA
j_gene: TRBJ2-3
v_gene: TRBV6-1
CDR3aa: CASSEWGADTQYF
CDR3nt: TGTGCCAGCAGTGAATGGGGCGCAGATACGCAGTATTTT

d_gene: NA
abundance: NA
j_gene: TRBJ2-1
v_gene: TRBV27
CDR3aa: CASSPRGGEQFF
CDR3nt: TGTGCCAGCAGTCCTAGGGGCGGTGAGCAGTTCTTC

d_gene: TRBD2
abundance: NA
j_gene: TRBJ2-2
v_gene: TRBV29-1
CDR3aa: CSGREGPGELFF
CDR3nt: TGCAGCGGTAGGGAGGGTCCCGGGGAGCTGTTTTTT

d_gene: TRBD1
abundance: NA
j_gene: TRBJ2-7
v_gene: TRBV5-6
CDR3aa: CASSSTGNHYEQYF
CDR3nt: TGTGCCAGCAGCTCGACAGGGAACCACTACGAGCAGTACTTC

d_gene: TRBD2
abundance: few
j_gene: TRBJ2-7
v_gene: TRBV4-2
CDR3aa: CASSLATLTRGGSYEQYF
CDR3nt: TGTGCCAGCAGCCTAGCAACCTTGACGCGGGGGGGATCCTACGAGCAGTACTTC

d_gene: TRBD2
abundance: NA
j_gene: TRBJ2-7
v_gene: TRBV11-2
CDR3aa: CASSSISGGAWEQYF
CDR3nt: TGTGCCAGCAGCTCAATTAGCGGGGGGGCCTGGGAGCAGTACTTC

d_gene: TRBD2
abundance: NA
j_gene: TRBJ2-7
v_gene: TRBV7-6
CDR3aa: CASSPRASGGAAYEQYF
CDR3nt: TGTGCCAGCAGCCCCCGAGCTAGCGGGGGGGCGGCGTACGAGCAGTACTTC

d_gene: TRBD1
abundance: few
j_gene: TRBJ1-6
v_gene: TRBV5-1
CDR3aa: CASSSQTGGAYNSPLHF
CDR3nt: TGCGCCAGCAGCTCCCAAACAGGGGGCGCGTATAATTCACCCCTCCACTTT

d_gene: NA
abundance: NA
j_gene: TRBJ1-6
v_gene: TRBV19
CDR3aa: CASGTENGGSPLHF
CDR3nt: TGTGCCAGTGGGACGGAAAATGGGGGGTCACCCCTCCACTTT

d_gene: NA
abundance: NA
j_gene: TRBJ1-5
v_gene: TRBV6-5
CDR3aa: CASSYSRGHQPQHF
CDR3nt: TGTGCCAGCAGTTACTCACGGGGTCATCAGCCCCAGCATTTT

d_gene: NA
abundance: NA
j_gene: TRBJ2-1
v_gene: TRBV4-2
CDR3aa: CASSQDPGQGNEQFF
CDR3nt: TGTGCCAGCAGCCAGGACCCGGGGCAGGGGAATGAGCAGTTCTTC

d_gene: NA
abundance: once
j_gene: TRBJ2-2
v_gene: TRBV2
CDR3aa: CASSEAGAGELFF
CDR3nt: TGTGCCAGCAGTGAAGCAGGGGCCGGGGAGCTGTTTTTT

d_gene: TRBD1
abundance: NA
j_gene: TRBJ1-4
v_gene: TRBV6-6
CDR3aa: CASRTGGLNEKLFF
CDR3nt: TGTGCCAGCAGGACAGGGGGCCTTAATGAAAAACTGTTTTTT

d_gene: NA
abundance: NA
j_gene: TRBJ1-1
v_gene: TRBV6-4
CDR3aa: CASSEGSQGAEAFF
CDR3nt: TGTGCCAGCAGTGAAGGCAGCCAAGGGGCTGAAGCTTTCTTT

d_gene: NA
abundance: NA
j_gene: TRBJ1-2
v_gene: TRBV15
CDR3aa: CATSRDSRSGGGYTF
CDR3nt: TGTGCCACCAGCAGAGATTCTCGGAGTGGTGGAGGCTACACCTTC

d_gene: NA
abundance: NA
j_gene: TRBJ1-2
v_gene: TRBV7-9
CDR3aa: CASSLEDRQHYGYTF
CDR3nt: TGTGCCAGCAGCTTAGAGGACAGACAACACTATGGCTACACCTTC

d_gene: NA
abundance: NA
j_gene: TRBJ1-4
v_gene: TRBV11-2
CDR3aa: CASSFSDEKLFF
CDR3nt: TGTGCCAGCAGCTTTTCCGATGAAAAACTGTTTTTT

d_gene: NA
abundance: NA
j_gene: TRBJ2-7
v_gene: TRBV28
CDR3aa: CASSLDRYEQYF
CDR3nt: TGTGCCAGCAGTTTAGACAGATACGAGCAGTACTTC

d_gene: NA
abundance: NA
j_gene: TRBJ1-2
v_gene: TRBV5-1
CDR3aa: CASSLGLQAGANYGYTF
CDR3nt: TGCGCCAGCAGCTTGGGTTTACAGGCCGGAGCTAACTATGGCTACACCTTC

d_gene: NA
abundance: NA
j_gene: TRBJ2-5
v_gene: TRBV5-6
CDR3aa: CASSPIFDFRETQYF
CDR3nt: TGTGCCAGCAGCCCTATCTTCGATTTTCGAGAGACCCAGTACTTC

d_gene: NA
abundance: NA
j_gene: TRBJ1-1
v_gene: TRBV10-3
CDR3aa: CAISRTEETEAFF
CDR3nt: TGTGCCATCAGTCGCACCGAGGAGACTGAAGCTTTCTTT

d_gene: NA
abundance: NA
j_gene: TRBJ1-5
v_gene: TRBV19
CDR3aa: CASSIHGMQGNQPQHF
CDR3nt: TGTGCCAGTAGTATCCACGGGATGCAAGGCAATCAGCCCCAGCATTTT

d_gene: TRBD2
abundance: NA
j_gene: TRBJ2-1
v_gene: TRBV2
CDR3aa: CASSEVYRGGDNEQFF
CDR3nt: TGTGCCAGCAGTGAAGTTTATCGCGGGGGGGATAATGAGCAGTTCTTC

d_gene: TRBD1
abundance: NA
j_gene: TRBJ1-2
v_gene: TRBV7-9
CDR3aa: CASSSRDRVYGYTF
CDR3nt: TGTGCCAGCAGCTCCCGGGACAGAGTCTATGGCTACACCTTC

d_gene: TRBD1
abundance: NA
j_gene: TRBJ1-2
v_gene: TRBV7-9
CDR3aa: CASSLAGTGGNGYTF
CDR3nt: TGTGCCAGCAGCTTAGCTGGGACAGGGGGAAATGGCTACACCTTC

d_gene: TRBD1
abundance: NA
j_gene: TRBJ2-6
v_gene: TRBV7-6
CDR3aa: CASSRISMTGKYPGANVLTF
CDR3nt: TGTGCCAGCAGCCGCATCTCCATGACAGGGAAGTACCCTGGGGCCAACGTCCTGACTTTC

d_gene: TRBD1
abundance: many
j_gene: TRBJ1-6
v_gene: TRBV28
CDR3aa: CASRSRDRGFISPLHF
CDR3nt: TGTGCCAGCAGGTCTCGGGACAGGGGTTTTATCTCACCCCTCCACTTT

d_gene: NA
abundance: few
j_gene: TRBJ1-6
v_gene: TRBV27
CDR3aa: CATREQNSPLHF
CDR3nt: TGTGCCACCAGGGAGCAGAATTCACCCCTCCACTTT

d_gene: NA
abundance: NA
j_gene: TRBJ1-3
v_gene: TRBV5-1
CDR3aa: CASSLTGNSGNTIYF
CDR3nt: TGCGCCAGCAGCTTGACGGGTAACTCTGGAAACACCATATATTTT

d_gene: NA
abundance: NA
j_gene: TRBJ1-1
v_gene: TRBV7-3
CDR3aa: CASKSRENTEAFF
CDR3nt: TGTGCCAGCAAGTCGCGGGAGAACACTGAAGCTTTCTTT

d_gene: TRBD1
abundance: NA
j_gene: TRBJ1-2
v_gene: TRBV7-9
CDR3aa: CASSLAWARGSYGYTF
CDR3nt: TGTGCCAGCAGCTTAGCGTGGGCCAGGGGGTCCTATGGCTACACCTTC